This TCR beta chain came from a study of cytomegalovirus exposure and HLA in healthy donors. Whole-study findings and limits: Three CMV-associated chains proved CMV antigen-specific in vitro. DRB1 had the most TCR associations and HLA-C the fewest, a later analysis found, with rates varying by HLA locus.

As for the donors, each was a healthy bone marrow donor. Though nominally healthy at sampling, donors likely had unrecorded immune exposures. This CDR3 is built from 16 residues. The V gene's germline CDR1 is SGHTA and CDR2 FQGNSA. V lost 5 bases to trimming and J lost 3 bases, with 17 bases between them. For this clone: Its antigen remains unidentified.

Both 60 Vbeta primers and 13 Jbeta primers went into the PCR. Clones were sequenced by immunoSEQ multiplex PCR, and TCRdb holds only the in-frame ones, with some missing. The sample yields 200,000 to 250,000 clones, just under 70% seen once. The sequencing input was PBMCs. The genes are TRBV7-2 and TRBJ1-5, with a weak D call TRBD1 (5 bases). This receptor was obtained from a man aged 35-49 years in good health and CMV-seropositive. CDR3 sequence: CASSPRMGHPNQPQHF. For the CDR3, the DNA is TGTGCCAGCAGCCCCCGTATGGGGCACCCCAATCAGCCCCAGCATTTT.